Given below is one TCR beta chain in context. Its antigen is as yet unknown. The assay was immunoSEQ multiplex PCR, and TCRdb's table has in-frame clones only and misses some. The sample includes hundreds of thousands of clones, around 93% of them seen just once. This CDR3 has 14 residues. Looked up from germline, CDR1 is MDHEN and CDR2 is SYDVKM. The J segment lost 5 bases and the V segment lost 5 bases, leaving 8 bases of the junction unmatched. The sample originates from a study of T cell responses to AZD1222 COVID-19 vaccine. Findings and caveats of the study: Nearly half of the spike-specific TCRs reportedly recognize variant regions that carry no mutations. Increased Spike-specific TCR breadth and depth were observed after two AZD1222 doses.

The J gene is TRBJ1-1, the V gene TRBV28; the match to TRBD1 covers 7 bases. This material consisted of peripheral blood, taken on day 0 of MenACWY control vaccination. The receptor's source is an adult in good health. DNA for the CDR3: TGTGCCAGCAGTACAGGGACAGTAATTACTGAAGCTTTCTTT. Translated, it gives CASSTGTVITEAFF.